Listed here are 5 T cell receptor beta chains from one sample, sequenced in a study. This table comes from immunoSEQ multiplex PCR, and its TCRdb copy is limited to in-frame clones, with some not included. The sample has some 68,000 clones, 93% seen once. The source material was PBMCs. Receptors were obtained from a man in his forties with rheumatoid arthritis.

This sequence joins TRBV15 and TRBJ1-5; D is unresolved. CDR1 and CDR2 (germline): LNHNV, YYDKDF (reference sequence). V gave up 5 bases and J gave up 2 bases, with 16 bases separating them. The CDR3 is 16 residues long. CDR3: CATSGRTPLGNQPQHF. In nucleotides, the CDR3 is TGTGCCACCAGCGGTCGGACTCCACTCGGCAATCAGCCCCAGCATTTT.

The chain employs TRBV9 and TRBJ2-2; D not certain. The CDR3 totals 15 residues. Germline V CDR1 and CDR2: SGDLS, YYNGEE. V was trimmed by 0 bases and J by 0 bases, leaving 6 bases between them. CDR3 in amino acids: CASSVEKPNTGELFF. The CDR3 DNA follows: TGTGCCAGCAGCGTAGAGAAACCGAACACCGGGGAGCTGTTTTTT.

This chain connects TRBV16 to TRBJ2-1; 10 positions agree with TRBD2. V shed 4 bases and J 7 bases; nucleotides not matched to a gene: 10. This CDR3 has 16 amino acids. The germline V gene encodes CDR1 KGHSY and CDR2 FQNENV. This chain's CDR3 is CASSPRAGGPRNEQFF. CDR3 DNA: TGTGCCAGCAGCCCTAGAGCGGGAGGGCCGAGAAATGAGCAGTTCTTC.

The genes are TRBV11-3 and TRBJ2-2, with D possibly matching TRBD1 (5 bases). Per the germline V gene, CDR1 is SGHNT and CDR2 is YENEEA. The CDR3 totals 14 residues. V lost 5 bases and J lost 3, with 10 bases in between. Here the CDR3 DNA reads TGTGCCAGCAGCCCTCAGGGTCACACCGGGGAGCTGTTTTTT. Residues: CASSPQGHTGELFF.

This chain connects TRBV25-1 to TRBJ1-1; no clear D gene. Looked up from germline, CDR1 is MGHDK and CDR2 is SYGVNS. Trimming left V 4 bases short and J 0 bases short, with 6 bases between. This CDR3 comprises 13 residues. The DNA for the CDR3 is TGTGCCAGCAGTGGACACCTGAACACTGAAGCTTTCTTT. Translating gives CASSGHLNTEAFF.